Shown below are 8 T cell receptor beta chains from a single sample sequenced in a study of cytotoxic CD8 clonotypes in ibrutinib-treated CLL. Data came from immunoSEQ multiplex PCR; TCRdb stores just in-frame clones and leaves some out. The sample lists tens of thousands of clones, around 78% occurring once. Sequenced here: PBMCs, sampled after 24 months of ibrutinib treatment. The source of these receptors is a human donor with chronic lymphocytic leukemia.

CDR3 residues: CASSAGRAGIGELFF. The CDR3 DNA reads as TGTGCCAGCAGCGCCGGGAGGGCCGGGATCGGGGAGCTGTTTTTT. J is TRBJ2-2 and V is TRBV9; 8 bases agree with TRBD2. The CDR3 contains 15 residues. Losses at the gene ends were 3 bases for V and 7 bases for J; bases not matched to a gene: 8. The germline V gene has CDR1 SGDLS and CDR2 YYNGEE. The full variable domain, rest sourced from reference TRBV9 and TRBJ2-2, is DSGVTQTPKHLITATGQRVTLRCSPRSGDLSVYWYQQSLDQGLQFLIQYYNGEERAKGNILERFSAQQFPDLHSELNLSSLELGDSALYFCASSAGRAGIGELFFGEGSRLTVL.

The V call is TRBV5-4, the J call TRBJ2-5, with 12 bases matching TRBD1. The V gene end was trimmed by 4 bases and the J gene end by 7 bases; junction bases not matched to a gene: 8. The CDR3 extends over 15 amino acids. CDR1 is SGHNT and CDR2 is YYREEE in the germline V gene (reference sequence). CDR3 DNA: TGTGCCAGCAGCCCAGGGACAGGGGGCCGTGGGACCCAGTACTTC. This translates into CASSPGTGGRGTQYF.

The CDR3 protein is CAWSVWLAGVSYEQYF. For the CDR3, the DNA is TGTGCCTGGAGTGTTTGGCTAGCGGGAGTGTCCTACGAGCAGTACTTC. The chain has TRBV30 and TRBJ2-7, with 10 positions matching TRBD2. Germline V CDR1 and CDR2: GTSNPN, SVGIG (reference sequence). After removal of 0 bases from V and 1 base from J, the junction contained 6 bases not matched to a gene. This CDR3 comprises 16 residues.

V is TRBV27 and J is TRBJ2-1, with no clear D. Germline CDR1 reads MNHEY; CDR2 reads SMNVEV (reference sequence). V dropped 7 bases and J dropped 10 bases, with 14 bases sitting between them. CDR3 size: 12 residues. CDR3 nucleotide sequence: TGTGCCAGCACCAACTTGTTAAGAGAGCAGTTCTTC. Its protein is CASTNLLREQFF.

This clone was observed a single time. The V gene is TRBV6-5, the J gene TRBJ2-7; TRBD1 matches 7 bases. Germline-derived CDR1 and CDR2 are MNHEY and SVGAGI. Trimming cost V 7 bases and J 6 bases; bases outside gene matches: 12. This CDR3 is 14 amino acids long. CDR3 DNA sequence: TGTGCCAGCACTCCGGGACAGTTCCTTGGCGAGCAGTACTTC. It codes for CASTPGQFLGEQYF.

This clone has just a few counts. The rearrangement uses TRBV9 and TRBJ2-7; 8 nucleotides agree with TRBD2. Germline V gene data show CDR1 as SGDLS and CDR2 as YYNGEE. J gave up 0 bases and V 4 bases, and 6 bases lay outside the gene matches. The CDR3 has 15 residues. The CDR3 sequence is CASSSLAEPSYEQYF. DNA of the CDR3: TGTGCCAGCAGCTCACTAGCGGAGCCCTCCTACGAGCAGTACTTC.

The chain combines TRBV10-3 with TRBJ1-2; 7 bases match TRBD1. Germline V gene sequence: CDR1 ENHRY, CDR2 SYGVKD. With V trimmed by 6 bases and J by 4 bases, 11 bases remained unmatched. There are 15 residues in the CDR3. CDR3 sequence (DNA): TGTGCCATCAGCCAGGGGGAGGCGGGTAGCTATGGCTACACCTTC. Protein: CAISQGEAGSYGYTF.

The CDR3 reads CASSSGQADTQYF. CDR3 in DNA: TGTGCCAGCAGCTCTGGACAGGCAGATACGCAGTATTTT. V is TRBV9 and J is TRBJ2-3, with 7 bases aligning to TRBD1. CDR1 is SGDLS, CDR2 YYNGEE, per germline. The CDR3 sequence is 13 residues long. V lost 4 bases to trimming and J lost 4 bases; unmatched junction nucleotides: 3.